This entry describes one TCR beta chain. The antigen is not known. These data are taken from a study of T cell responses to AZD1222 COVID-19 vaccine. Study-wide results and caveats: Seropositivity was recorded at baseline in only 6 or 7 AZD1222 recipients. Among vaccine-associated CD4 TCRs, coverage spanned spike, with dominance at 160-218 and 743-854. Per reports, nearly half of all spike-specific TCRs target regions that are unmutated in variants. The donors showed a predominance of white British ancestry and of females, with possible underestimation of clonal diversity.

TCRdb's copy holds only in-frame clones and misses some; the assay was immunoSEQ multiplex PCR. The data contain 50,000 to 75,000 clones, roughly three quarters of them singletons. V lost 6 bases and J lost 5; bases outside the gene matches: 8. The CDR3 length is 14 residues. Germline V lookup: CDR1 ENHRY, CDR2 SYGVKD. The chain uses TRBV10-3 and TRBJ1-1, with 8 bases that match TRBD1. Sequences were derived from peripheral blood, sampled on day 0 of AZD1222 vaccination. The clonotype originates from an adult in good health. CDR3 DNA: TGTGCCATCAGAATACAGGGGGTAGGTACTGAAGCTTTCTTT. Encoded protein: CAIRIQGVGTEAFF.